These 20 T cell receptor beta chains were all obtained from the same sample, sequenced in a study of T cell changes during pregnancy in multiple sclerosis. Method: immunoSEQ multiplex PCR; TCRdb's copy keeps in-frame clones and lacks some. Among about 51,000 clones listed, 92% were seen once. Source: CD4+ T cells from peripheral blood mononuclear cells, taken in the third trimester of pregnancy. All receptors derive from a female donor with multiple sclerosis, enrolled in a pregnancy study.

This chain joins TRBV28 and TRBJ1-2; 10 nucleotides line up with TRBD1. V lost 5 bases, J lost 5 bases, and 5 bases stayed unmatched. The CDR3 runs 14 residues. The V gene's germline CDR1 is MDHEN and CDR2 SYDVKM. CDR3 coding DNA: TGTGCCAGCAGTACGGACAGGGGGAGATATGGCTACACCTTC. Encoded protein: CASSTDRGRYGYTF.

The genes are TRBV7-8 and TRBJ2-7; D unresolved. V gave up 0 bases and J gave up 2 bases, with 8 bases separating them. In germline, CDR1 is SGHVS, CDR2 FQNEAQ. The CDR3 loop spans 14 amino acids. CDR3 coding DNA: TGTGCCAGCAGCTTAGCCCGGAGTGCCTACGAGCAGTACTTC. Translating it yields CASSLARSAYEQYF. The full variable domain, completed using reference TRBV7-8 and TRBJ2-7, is GAGVSQSPRYKVAKRGQDVALRCDPISGHVSLFWYQQALGQGPEFLTYFQNEAQLDKSGLPSDRFFAERPEGSVSTLKIQRTQQEDSAVYLCASSLARSAYEQYFGPGTRLTVT.

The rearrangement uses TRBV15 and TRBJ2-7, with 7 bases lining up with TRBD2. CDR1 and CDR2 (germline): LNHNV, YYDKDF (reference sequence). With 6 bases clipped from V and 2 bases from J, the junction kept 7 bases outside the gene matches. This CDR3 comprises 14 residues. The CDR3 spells CATREGLVTYEQYF. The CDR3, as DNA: TGTGCCACCAGAGAAGGACTAGTAACCTACGAGCAGTACTTC. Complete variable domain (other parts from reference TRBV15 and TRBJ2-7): DAMVIQNPRYQVTQFGKPVTLSCSQTLNHNVMYWYQQKSSQAPKLLFHYYDKDFNNEADTPDNFQSRRPNTSFCFLDIRSPGLGDTAMYLCATREGLVTYEQYFGPGTRLTVT.

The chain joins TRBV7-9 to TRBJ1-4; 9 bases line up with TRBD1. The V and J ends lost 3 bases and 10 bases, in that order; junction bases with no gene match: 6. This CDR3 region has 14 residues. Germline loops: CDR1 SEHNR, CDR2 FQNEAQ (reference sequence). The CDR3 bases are TGTGCCAGCAGCTTCGGGACAGGGTTGCGAAAACTGTTTTTT. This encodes CASSFGTGLRKLFF. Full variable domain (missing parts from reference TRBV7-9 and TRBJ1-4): DTGVSQNPRHKITKRGQNVTFRCDPISEHNRLYWYRQTLGQGPEFLTYFQNEAQLEKSRLLSDRFSAERPKGSFSTLEIQRTEQGDSAMYLCASSFGTGLRKLFFGSGTQLSVL.

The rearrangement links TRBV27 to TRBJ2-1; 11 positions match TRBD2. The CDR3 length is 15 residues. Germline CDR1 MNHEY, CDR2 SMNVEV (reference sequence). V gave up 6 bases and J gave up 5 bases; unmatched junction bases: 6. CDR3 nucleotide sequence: TGTGCCAGCAGCATACTAGCGGGAGAACACAATGAGCAGTTCTTC. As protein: CASSILAGEHNEQFF.

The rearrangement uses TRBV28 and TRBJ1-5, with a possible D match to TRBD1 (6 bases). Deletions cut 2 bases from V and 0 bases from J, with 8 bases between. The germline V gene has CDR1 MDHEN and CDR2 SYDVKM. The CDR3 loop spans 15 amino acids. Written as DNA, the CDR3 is TGTGCCAGCAGTTTAACAGGGCTTAGCAATCAGCCCCAGCATTTT. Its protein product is CASSLTGLSNQPQHF.

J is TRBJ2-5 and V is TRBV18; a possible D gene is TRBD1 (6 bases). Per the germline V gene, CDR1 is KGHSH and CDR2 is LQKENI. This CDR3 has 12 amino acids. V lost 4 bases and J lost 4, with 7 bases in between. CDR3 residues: CASSRGGETQYF. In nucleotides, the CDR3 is TGTGCCAGCTCACGAGGGGGAGAGACCCAGTACTTC. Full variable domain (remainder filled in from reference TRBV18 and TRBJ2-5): NAGVMQNPRHLVRRRGQEARLRCSPMKGHSHVYWYRQLPEEGLKFMVYLQKENIIDESGMPKERFSAEFPKEGPSILRIQQVVRGDSAAYFCASSRGGETQYFGPGTRLLVL.

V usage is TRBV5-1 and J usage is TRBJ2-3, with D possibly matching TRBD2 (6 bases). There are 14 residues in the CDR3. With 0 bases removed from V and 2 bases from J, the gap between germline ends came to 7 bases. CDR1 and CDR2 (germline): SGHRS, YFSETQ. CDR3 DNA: TGCGCCAGCAGCTTGGCTAGCGTCACAGATACGCAGTATTTT. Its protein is CASSLASVTDTQYF.

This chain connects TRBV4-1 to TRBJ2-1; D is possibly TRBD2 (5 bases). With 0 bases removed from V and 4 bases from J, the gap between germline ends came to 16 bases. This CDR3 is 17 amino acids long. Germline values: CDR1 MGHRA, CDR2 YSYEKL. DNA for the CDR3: TGCGCCAGCAGCCAAGAAGGGTCGGCTAGCAGATACAATGAGCAGTTCTTC. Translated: CASSQEGSASRYNEQFF.

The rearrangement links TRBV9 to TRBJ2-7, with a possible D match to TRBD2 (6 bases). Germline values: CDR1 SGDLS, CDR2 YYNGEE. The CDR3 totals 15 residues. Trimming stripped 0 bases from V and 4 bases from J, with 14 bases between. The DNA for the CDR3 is TGTGCCAGCAGCGTAGGTCGGGGGACTTGGTACGAGCAGTACTTC. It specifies CASSVGRGTWYEQYF.

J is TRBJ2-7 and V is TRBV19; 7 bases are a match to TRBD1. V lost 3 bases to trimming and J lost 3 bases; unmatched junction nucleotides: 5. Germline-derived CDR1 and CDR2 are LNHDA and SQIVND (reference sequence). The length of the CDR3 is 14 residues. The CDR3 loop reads CASSMYRGSYEQYF. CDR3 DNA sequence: TGTGCCAGTAGTATGTACAGGGGAAGCTACGAGCAGTACTTC.

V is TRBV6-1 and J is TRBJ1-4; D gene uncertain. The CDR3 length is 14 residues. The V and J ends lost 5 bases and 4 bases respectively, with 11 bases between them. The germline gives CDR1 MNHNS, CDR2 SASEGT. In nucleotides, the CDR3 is TGTGCCAGCAGTCCGAGGTCCGGTAATGAAAAACTGTTTTTT. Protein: CASSPRSGNEKLFF.

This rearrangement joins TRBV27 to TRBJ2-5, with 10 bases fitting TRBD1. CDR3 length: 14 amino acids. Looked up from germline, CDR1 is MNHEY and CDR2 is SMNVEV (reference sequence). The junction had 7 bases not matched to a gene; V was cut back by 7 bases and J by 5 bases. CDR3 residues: CASKRQGARETQYF. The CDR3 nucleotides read TGTGCCAGCAAAAGACAGGGGGCGAGGGAGACCCAGTACTTC.

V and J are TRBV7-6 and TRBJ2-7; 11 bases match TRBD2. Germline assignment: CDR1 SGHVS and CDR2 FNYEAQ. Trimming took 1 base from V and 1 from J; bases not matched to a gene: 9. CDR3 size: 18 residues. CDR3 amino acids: CASSLVSLAGAGSYEQYF. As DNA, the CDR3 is TGTGCCAGCAGCTTAGTTTCACTAGCGGGAGCTGGGTCCTACGAGCAGTACTTC.

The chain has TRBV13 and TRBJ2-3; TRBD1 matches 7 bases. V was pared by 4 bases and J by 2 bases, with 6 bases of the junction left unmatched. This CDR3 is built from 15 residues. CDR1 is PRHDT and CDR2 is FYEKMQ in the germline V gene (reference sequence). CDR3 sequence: CASSSRQGFTDTQYF. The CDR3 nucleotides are TGTGCCAGCAGCTCCCGACAGGGATTCACAGATACGCAGTATTTT.

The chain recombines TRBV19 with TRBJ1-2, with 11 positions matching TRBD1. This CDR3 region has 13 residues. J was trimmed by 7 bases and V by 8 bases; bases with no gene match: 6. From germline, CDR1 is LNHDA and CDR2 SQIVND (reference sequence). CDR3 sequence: CASRDRGASGYTF. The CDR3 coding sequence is TGTGCCAGTCGGGACAGGGGGGCATCTGGCTACACCTTC.

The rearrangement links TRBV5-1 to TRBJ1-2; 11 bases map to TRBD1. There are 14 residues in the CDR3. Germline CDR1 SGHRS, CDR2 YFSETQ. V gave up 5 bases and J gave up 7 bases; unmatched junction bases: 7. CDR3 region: CASRTWGTGGGYTF. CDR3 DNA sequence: TGCGCCAGCAGGACTTGGGGGACAGGGGGTGGCTACACCTTC.

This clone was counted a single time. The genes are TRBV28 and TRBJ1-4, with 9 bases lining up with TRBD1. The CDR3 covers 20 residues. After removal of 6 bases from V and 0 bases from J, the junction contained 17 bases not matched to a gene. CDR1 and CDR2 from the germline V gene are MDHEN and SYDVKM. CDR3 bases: TGTGCCAGCAGCCCGGGGACAGGGAACCTCCGGGCAGCAACTAATGAAAAACTGTTTTTT. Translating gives CASSPGTGNLRAATNEKLFF. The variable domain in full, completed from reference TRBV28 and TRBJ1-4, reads DVKVTQSSRYLVKRTGEKVFLECVQDMDHENMFWYRQDPGLGLRLIYFSYDVKMKEKGDIPEGYSVSREKKERFSLILESASTNQTSMYLCASSPGTGNLRAATNEKLFFGSGTQLSVL.

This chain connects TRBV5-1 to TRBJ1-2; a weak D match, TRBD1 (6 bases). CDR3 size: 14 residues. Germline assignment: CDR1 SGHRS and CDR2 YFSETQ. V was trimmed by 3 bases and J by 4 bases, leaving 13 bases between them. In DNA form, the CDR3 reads TGCGCCAGCAGCTCGGGGGGGCTGGCCTATGGCTACACCTTC. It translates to CASSSGGLAYGYTF.

CDR3 DNA sequence: TGCGCCAGCAGCCAAGATCGCTTAGGGGGCCTCCTGGACGAGCAGTACTTC. Its translation is CASSQDRLGGLLDEQYF. The V call is TRBV4-1, the J call TRBJ2-7, with 7 nucleotides matching TRBD1. This CDR3 comprises 17 residues. The germline gives CDR1 MGHRA, CDR2 YSYEKL. V dropped 0 bases and J dropped 5; count of bases not matched to a gene: 13.